These T cell receptor beta chains were read from a single sample in a study of technical replicates of blood from four donors. Sequenced by immunoSEQ multiplex PCR; TCRdb stores in-frame clones only, minus some. The sample includes approximately 85,000 clones, around 94% seen only once; the top ten take under 0.3%. The sequencing sample was made of T cells isolated from PBMCs. The receptors here all came from a human donor in good health. Both conserved end residues are part of each CDR3. D genes are given only for firm matches. For some rows the clone size is stated as once, few or many, or as a class when expanded; others skip it.

CDR3 DNA: TGTGCCAGCAGCTTTACCGGGACAGGGGTTTTCAATGAGCAGTTCTTC
CDR3 protein: CASSFTGTGVFNEQFF
clone size: -
J gene: TRBJ2-1
D gene: TRBD1
V gene: TRBV11-3

CDR3 DNA: TGTGCCAGCAGTCTCCGGGACAGGGGATATTTT
CDR3 protein: CASSLRDRGYF
clone size: -
J gene: TRBJ2-3
D gene: TRBD1
V gene: TRBV2

CDR3 DNA: TGTGCCAGCAGCTTCATAACAGGGTTGGGTCGGACTAACTATGGCTACACCTTC
CDR3 protein: CASSFITGLGRTNYGYTF
clone size: once
J gene: TRBJ1-2
D gene: -
V gene: TRBV14

CDR3 DNA: TGTGCCAGCAGCCAGAGGACAGGGGTGGACACTGAAGCTTTCTTT
CDR3 protein: CASSQRTGVDTEAFF
clone size: -
J gene: TRBJ1-1
D gene: TRBD1
V gene: TRBV7-9

CDR3 DNA: TGCGCCAGCAGTCCCCTTGATCGGCAGGGAGGTACCCTCTCCTACGAGCAGTACTTC
CDR3 protein: CASSPLDRQGGTLSYEQYF
clone size: -
J gene: TRBJ2-7
D gene: -
V gene: TRBV23-1

CDR3 DNA: TGCGCCAGCAGCTTGAGCTCGGGTAGCTCCTACGAGCAGTACTTC
CDR3 protein: CASSLSSGSSYEQYF
clone size: -
J gene: TRBJ2-7
D gene: -
V gene: TRBV5-1

CDR3 DNA: TGCGCCAGCAGCCAAGATATCTACGGGGGAAACACTGAAGCTTTCTTT
CDR3 protein: CASSQDIYGGNTEAFF
clone size: -
J gene: TRBJ1-1
D gene: -
V gene: TRBV4-1

CDR3 DNA: TGTGCCAGTAGTATCCCTATACAGGGAAGCACTGAAGCTTTCTTT
CDR3 protein: CASSIPIQGSTEAFF
clone size: -
J gene: TRBJ1-1
D gene: -
V gene: TRBV19

CDR3 DNA: TGCGCCAGCAGCCAAGCTCAACTAGCGGGAGGCAATGAGCAGTTCTTC
CDR3 protein: CASSQAQLAGGNEQFF
clone size: -
J gene: TRBJ2-1
D gene: TRBD2
V gene: TRBV4-1

CDR3 DNA: TGTGCCAGCAGCCCAGGGCCCGACTATGGCTACACCTTC
CDR3 protein: CASSPGPDYGYTF
clone size: -
J gene: TRBJ1-2
D gene: -
V gene: TRBV7-9

CDR3 DNA: TGTGCCACCAGCCCAAATAGAGGGTCGCCCCAGCATTTT
CDR3 protein: CATSPNRGSPQHF
clone size: -
J gene: TRBJ1-5
D gene: -
V gene: TRBV15

CDR3 DNA: TGTGCCAGTAGTATAGACAGGGACACTGAAGCTTTCTTT
CDR3 protein: CASSIDRDTEAFF
clone size: few
J gene: TRBJ1-1
D gene: -
V gene: TRBV19

CDR3 DNA: TGCGCCAGCAGCTTGGCTGGGCAGGGGGCGTCTCAGGGCTACACCTTC
CDR3 protein: CASSLAGQGASQGYTF
clone size: -
J gene: TRBJ1-2
D gene: TRBD1
V gene: TRBV5-1

CDR3 DNA: TGTGCCAGCAGCCCTTCTACAGGGGTCTATGGCTACACCTTC
CDR3 protein: CASSPSTGVYGYTF
clone size: -
J gene: TRBJ1-2
D gene: TRBD1
V gene: TRBV28

CDR3 DNA: TGTGCCAGCAGTGTGGTCAGGGGGAGAAAACTGTTTTTT
CDR3 protein: CASSVVRGRKLFF
clone size: -
J gene: TRBJ1-4
D gene: TRBD1
V gene: TRBV2

CDR3 DNA: TGTGCCAGCAGTTACGAATGGGGCCTTGGGGCCAACGTCCTGACTTTC
CDR3 protein: CASSYEWGLGANVLTF
clone size: -
J gene: TRBJ2-6
D gene: -
V gene: TRBV6-5

CDR3 DNA: TGTGCCAGCAGCCAGACAGGGGACACTGAAGCTTTCTTT
CDR3 protein: CASSQTGDTEAFF
clone size: once
J gene: TRBJ1-1
D gene: TRBD1
V gene: TRBV7-3

CDR3 DNA: TGCGCCAGCAGTGAGGAACTAGCGGGAGTACCCCAAAACGAGCAGTACTTC
CDR3 protein: CASSEELAGVPQNEQYF
clone size: -
J gene: TRBJ2-7
D gene: TRBD2
V gene: TRBV10-1

CDR3 DNA: TGTGCCTCGAGCTCCTACAATGAGCAGTTCTTC
CDR3 protein: CASSSYNEQFF
clone size: -
J gene: TRBJ2-1
D gene: -
V gene: TRBV5-6

CDR3 DNA: TGTGCCAGCAGTTTAGGTTCTAGTGAGTTCTTC
CDR3 protein: CASSLGSSEFF
clone size: -
J gene: TRBJ2-1
D gene: -
V gene: TRBV28

CDR3 DNA: TGTGCCAGCTCACCAGGGCGATCGGGAAACACCATATATTTT
CDR3 protein: CASSPGRSGNTIYF
clone size: -
J gene: TRBJ1-3
D gene: -
V gene: TRBV18

CDR3 DNA: TGTGCCAGCAGTTCGGACTATATAAACACCGGGGAGCTGTTTTTT
CDR3 protein: CASSSDYINTGELFF
clone size: -
J gene: TRBJ2-2
D gene: -
V gene: TRBV6-1

CDR3 DNA: TGTGCCACCAGCAGAGGACAGCTCGAGCAGTTCTTC
CDR3 protein: CATSRGQLEQFF
clone size: -
J gene: TRBJ2-1
D gene: -
V gene: TRBV15

CDR3 DNA: TGCAGCGTACCTGGGCAGGGTGGTTTCTACGAGCAGTACTTC
CDR3 protein: CSVPGQGGFYEQYF
clone size: -
J gene: TRBJ2-7
D gene: -
V gene: TRBV29-1

CDR3 DNA: TGTGCCAGCAGCTCAAAAATGTTCGAGGATGGCTACACCTTC
CDR3 protein: CASSSKMFEDGYTF
clone size: -
J gene: TRBJ1-2
D gene: -
V gene: TRBV7-3

CDR3 DNA: TGTGCCAGCAGCTTCGGAGAACAGGGGAGGAGGACTGAAGCTTTCTTT
CDR3 protein: CASSFGEQGRRTEAFF
clone size: few
J gene: TRBJ1-1
D gene: TRBD1
V gene: TRBV7-3

CDR3 DNA: TGTGCCAGCAGCGACATCACCGGGACAGGGTTCCACGAGCAGTACTTC
CDR3 protein: CASSDITGTGFHEQYF
clone size: -
J gene: TRBJ2-7
D gene: TRBD1
V gene: TRBV7-8

CDR3 DNA: TGCGCCAGCAGCCAAGGACTAGCGGCAGGCGGCGGGGAGCTGTTTTTT
CDR3 protein: CASSQGLAAGGGELFF
clone size: few
J gene: TRBJ2-2
D gene: TRBD2
V gene: TRBV4-1

CDR3 DNA: TGTGCCAGCAGTGAAAGGGGGGGCATGGATGGCTACACCTTC
CDR3 protein: CASSERGGMDGYTF
clone size: -
J gene: TRBJ1-2
D gene: -
V gene: TRBV6-1

CDR3 DNA: TGTGCCACCAGCAGAGCGCTCGACAGGGGGCGGAACGAAAAACTGTTTTTT
CDR3 protein: CATSRALDRGRNEKLFF
clone size: -
J gene: TRBJ1-4
D gene: TRBD1
V gene: TRBV15

CDR3 DNA: TGTGCCAGCAGTCTAATAAACCTGAGCTCCTATAATTCACCCCTCCACTTT
CDR3 protein: CASSLINLSSYNSPLHF
clone size: -
J gene: TRBJ1-6
D gene: -
V gene: TRBV2

CDR3 DNA: TGTGCCAGCAACCGTCGCGGGTACGAGCAGTACTTC
CDR3 protein: CASNRRGYEQYF
clone size: -
J gene: TRBJ2-7
D gene: -
V gene: TRBV28

CDR3 DNA: TGTGCCAGCACAAGACAGGGCCTGAACTATGGCTACACCTTC
CDR3 protein: CASTRQGLNYGYTF
clone size: -
J gene: TRBJ1-2
D gene: TRBD1
V gene: TRBV27

CDR3 DNA: TGTGCCAGCACCCTAGGGGGGACAGGGGGTTACGAGCAGTACTTC
CDR3 protein: CASTLGGTGGYEQYF
clone size: -
J gene: TRBJ2-7
D gene: TRBD1
V gene: TRBV7-9

CDR3 DNA: TGTGCCAGCAGCTTAGGTCGAGAGACCCAGTACTTC
CDR3 protein: CASSLGRETQYF
clone size: -
J gene: TRBJ2-5
D gene: -
V gene: TRBV7-8

CDR3 DNA: TGTGCCAGCAGTGAAGCCGCATGGAGCGGGGGCACAGATACGCAGTATTTT
CDR3 protein: CASSEAAWSGGTDTQYF
clone size: -
J gene: TRBJ2-3
D gene: TRBD2
V gene: TRBV6-1

CDR3 DNA: TGTGCCAGCTCACCACCGGAGGGGGCGGCCTACGAGCAGTACTTC
CDR3 protein: CASSPPEGAAYEQYF
clone size: -
J gene: TRBJ2-7
D gene: -
V gene: TRBV18

CDR3 DNA: TGTGCCAGCAGACGGCCAGGGGGCGATTCTGGCTACACCTTC
CDR3 protein: CASRRPGGDSGYTF
clone size: few
J gene: TRBJ1-2
D gene: TRBD1
V gene: TRBV27

CDR3 DNA: TGTGCCAGCAGTTATAACAGGGGGAACACTGAAGCTTTCTTT
CDR3 protein: CASSYNRGNTEAFF
clone size: -
J gene: TRBJ1-1
D gene: TRBD1
V gene: TRBV28

CDR3 DNA: TGTGCCAGCAGGGGGGTTTTAAGCGGGAAAGAACGGAATGAGCAGTTCTTC
CDR3 protein: CASRGVLSGKERNEQFF
clone size: once
J gene: TRBJ2-1
D gene: TRBD2
V gene: TRBV2

CDR3 DNA: TGTGCCAGCAGCTTAGAGCGGGGGCTAAGAGAAAAACTGTTTTTT
CDR3 protein: CASSLERGLREKLFF
clone size: -
J gene: TRBJ1-4
D gene: -
V gene: TRBV7-8

CDR3 DNA: TGTGCCAGCAGCCCCCATAACACTGAAGCTTTCTTT
CDR3 protein: CASSPHNTEAFF
clone size: -
J gene: TRBJ1-1
D gene: -
V gene: TRBV7-8

CDR3 DNA: TGTGCCAGCAGCTCACCCTTTAGTAGAAGCGAGCAGTACTTC
CDR3 protein: CASSSPFSRSEQYF
clone size: -
J gene: TRBJ2-7
D gene: -
V gene: TRBV11-2

CDR3 DNA: TGTGCCAGCAGTTACGGGACAGCTCCCTATGGCTACACCTTC
CDR3 protein: CASSYGTAPYGYTF
clone size: -
J gene: TRBJ1-2
D gene: TRBD1
V gene: TRBV6-5

CDR3 DNA: TGTGCCAGCAACTTGGACAGCTCTTTTGGCTATGGCTACACCTTC
CDR3 protein: CASNLDSSFGYGYTF
clone size: few
J gene: TRBJ1-2
D gene: -
V gene: TRBV2

CDR3 DNA: TGTGCCAGCAGTGATATTAGTTTCGGGGTAAACCAGCCCCAGCATTTT
CDR3 protein: CASSDISFGVNQPQHF
clone size: -
J gene: TRBJ1-5
D gene: -
V gene: TRBV6-1

CDR3 DNA: TGTGCCAGCAGCTTAAGCTTTTCAGCGGGGGGCAAATTGGACTACAATGAGCAGTTCTTC
CDR3 protein: CASSLSFSAGGKLDYNEQFF
clone size: -
J gene: TRBJ2-1
D gene: TRBD2
V gene: TRBV7-3

CDR3 DNA: TGCGCCAGCAGCCAAGGTCCGTTCTCGGGGACAGATTACGAGCAGTACTTC
CDR3 protein: CASSQGPFSGTDYEQYF
clone size: once
J gene: TRBJ2-7
D gene: TRBD1
V gene: TRBV4-1

CDR3 DNA: TGTGCCAGCAGCCGACAGGGGAACACTGAAGCTTTCTTT
CDR3 protein: CASSRQGNTEAFF
clone size: -
J gene: TRBJ1-1
D gene: TRBD1
V gene: TRBV14

CDR3 DNA: TGTGCCAGCAGTCCCCGAGGGGGGGCGAACACCGGGGAGCTGTTTTTT
CDR3 protein: CASSPRGGANTGELFF
clone size: -
J gene: TRBJ2-2
D gene: -
V gene: TRBV25-1

CDR3 DNA: TGTGCCAGCAGCAAACTTAGTACAGGAAGCTCCTACGAGCAGTACTTC
CDR3 protein: CASSKLSTGSSYEQYF
clone size: -
J gene: TRBJ2-7
D gene: -
V gene: TRBV21-1

CDR3 DNA: TGTGCCAGCAGTTTAGGGGTCGCGGGAGGCCACACAGATACGCAGTATTTT
CDR3 protein: CASSLGVAGGHTDTQYF
clone size: -
J gene: TRBJ2-3
D gene: TRBD2
V gene: TRBV28

CDR3 DNA: TGTGCCAGCAGCTTGAGAGGCGGGGACTATGGCTACACCTTC
CDR3 protein: CASSLRGGDYGYTF
clone size: -
J gene: TRBJ1-2
D gene: -
V gene: TRBV5-4

CDR3 DNA: TGTGCCAGCAGTAAAACAGGGGGCTCCTACAATGAGCAGTTCTTC
CDR3 protein: CASSKTGGSYNEQFF
clone size: -
J gene: TRBJ2-1
D gene: TRBD1
V gene: TRBV5-6